This passage covers 5 T cell receptor beta chains from one sample sequenced in a study of cytomegalovirus exposure and HLA in healthy donors. Researchers ran the PCR with 60 Vbeta and 13 Jbeta primers. Sequenced by immunoSEQ multiplex PCR; TCRdb stores in-frame clones only, minus some. This table has 100,000 or so clones, less than 85% appearing once. Sequencing was carried out using PBMCs. All receptors derive from a man aged 35 to 55 in good health and CMV-seropositive.

The chain recombines TRBV7-2 with TRBJ1-5; weak D call: TRBD1 (5 bases). Germline CDR1 SGHTA, CDR2 FQGNSA. The length of the CDR3 is 15 residues. V lost 5 bases and J 0 bases, leaving 11 bases between the germline ends. The CDR3 sequence is CASSRGGSSNQPQHF. The DNA of the CDR3 is TGTGCCAGCAGCCGCGGGGGGAGTAGCAATCAGCCCCAGCATTTT.

The chain's CDR3 is CASSNPGGRLGYEQYF. CDR3 bases: TGTGCCAGCAGTAACCCGGGAGGAAGGCTAGGCTACGAGCAGTACTTC. The chain recombines TRBV2 with TRBJ2-7; the match to TRBD2 covers 7 bases. The CDR3 loop spans 16 amino acids. Trimming at V came to 5 bases and at J to 3 bases, leaving 13 bases not matched to a gene. CDR1 SNHLY and CDR2 FYNNEI come from the germline V gene.

This chain links TRBV18 with TRBJ1-3; 9 bases are shared with TRBD1. Germline V gene sequence: CDR1 KGHSH, CDR2 LQKENI. This CDR3 is 18 amino acids long. V was pared by 3 bases and J by 0 bases, with 9 bases of the junction left unmatched. The CDR3 sequence is CASSPTRGQGFSGNTIYF. The CDR3 DNA follows: TGTGCCAGCTCACCCACAAGGGGACAGGGTTTCTCTGGAAACACCATATATTTT.

As concerns this clone: The junction and the germline gene differ at one end; a read error may be behind it. The chain joins TRBV5-1 to TRBJ2-4, with 8 bases fitting TRBD1. The CDR3 totals 18 residues. CDR1 and CDR2 from the germline V gene are SGHRS and YFSETQ. The CDR3 loop is CASSLGTGQLLAKNSQYF. As DNA, the CDR3 is TGCGCCAGCAGCTTGGGGACAGGGCAATTACTAGCCAAAAACAGTCAGTACTTC.

The count of this clone is one. J is TRBJ2-2 and V is TRBV25-1; the D gene is possibly TRBD2 (6 bases). The germline CDR1 and CDR2 sequences are MGHDK and SYGVNS. V was pared by 1 base and J by 5 bases, with 11 bases between. This CDR3 has 15 residues. The CDR3 loop reads CASSEWTGRTGELFF. The DNA for the CDR3 is TGTGCCAGCAGTGAATGGACTGGGAGGACCGGGGAGCTGTTTTTT.